The clone carrying this T cell receptor (beta chain) occurred a few times. No antigen is known for it. This CDR3 is 14 amino acids long. Germline V gives CDR1 DFQATT, CDR2 SNEGSKA (reference sequence). This specimen belongs to a study of blood T cells in healthy people across ages. Regarding the study as a whole: Roughly linearly, TCR beta diversity per million T cells fell as age increased. Higher diversity, along with more naive CD4+ cells, distinguished long-lived donors from aged donors.

The second PCR ran about 6 to 11 cycles with a sample-barcoded 5' primer and J-beta primers. Each cDNA molecule was tagged by a template-switch adaptor with 12 random nucleotides. Via MiXCR, TCRdb re-called the 5' RACE reads, giving one row per CDR3 protein. The table includes about 600,000 distinct CDR3 sequences, 47% detected once. Each sample had at least 6.5 million PBMCs isolated. The chain recombines TRBV20-1 with TRBJ2-5; 12 bases agree with TRBD1. The J call may be faulty, since TRBJ2-7 better matches the DNA end. This clonotype originated in a man older than 75 in good health. The sequencing sample was made of blood. The CDR3 loop reads CSARAGQGAYEQYF. The CDR3 DNA reads as TGCAGTGCTAGAGCGGGACAGGGGGCGTACGAGCAGTACTTC.